A single sample is the source of the 13 T cell receptor beta chains below, sequenced in a study of T cells in Graves' hyperthyroidism and ophthalmopathy. Regions amplified from RNA transcripts were the TCR beta CDR3 regions. During a first-round RT-PCR of the TCR CDR3, the HTBI primer set was used. TCRdb ran MiXCR on the multiplex PCR reads and lists one entry per CDR3 protein. The sample shows 500,000 to 800,000 distinct CDR3 sequences, roughly 15% of them seen only once. The sequencing input was blood. These receptors all stem from a woman aged 45-59 years with Graves' ophthalmopathy.

Comments on this clonotype: Being one base from a much bigger clone, this may be a read error. The CDR3 DNA sequence: TGTGCCAGCAGCCGTGACCCCCGACCGGAGGCCCAGTACTTC. Translated, it gives CASSRDPRPEAQYF. The V call is TRBV11-2, the J call TRBJ2-5; tentatively, D is TRBD2 (5 bases). From germline, CDR1 is SGHAT and CDR2 FQNNGV. The CDR3 has 14 amino acids. With 5 bases removed from V and 9 bases from J, the gap between germline ends came to 19 bases.

The J gene is TRBJ1-5, the V gene TRBV2; possible D gene TRBD1, 6 bases. The germline gives CDR1 SNHLY, CDR2 FYNNEI. V lost 7 bases and J lost 1, with 17 bases in between. The CDR3 covers 16 residues. The CDR3 sequence: CASKSGAWRSNQPQHF. The CDR3 bases are TGTGCCAGCAAGTCAGGGGCTTGGAGGAGCAATCAGCCCCAGCATTTT.

This clonotype was counted ten times or more. The chain is built from TRBV7-2 and TRBJ2-5, with TRBD1 identical over 9 bases. In germline, CDR1 is SGHTA, CDR2 FQGNSA. The trim removed 4 bases at V and 7 bases at J, leaving 4 bases unmatched. This CDR3 has 13 residues. The CDR3 region has the DNA TGTGCCAGCAGCTCCGGACAGGGGCTGACCCAGTACTTC. Translating gives CASSSGQGLTQYF.

The chain joins TRBV11-3 to TRBJ2-5, with 8 bases fitting TRBD2. The CDR3 extends over 16 amino acids. The germline V gene has CDR1 SGHNT and CDR2 YENEEA. The V segment lost 4 bases and the J segment 4 bases; nucleotides outside the gene matches: 11. The CDR3 sequence is CASSSTGTSFSETQYF. The DNA of the CDR3 is TGTGCCAGCAGCTCAACCGGGACTAGTTTTTCAGAGACCCAGTACTTC.

The chain couples TRBV14 to TRBJ2-5, with D perhaps TRBD2 (5 bases). V was shortened by 4 bases and J by 2 bases, with 14 bases between the two germline ends. Germline lookup yields CDR1 SGHDN and CDR2 FVKESK. The CDR3 is 15 residues long. Here the CDR3 reads CASSPSEGEQETQYF. In DNA, the CDR3 is TGTGCCAGCAGCCCATCTGAGGGTGAACAAGAGACCCAGTACTTC.

This clonotype was observed at least ten times. The chain uses TRBV28 and TRBJ2-7; 8 bases agree with TRBD2. CDR3 length: 13 amino acids. Germline values: CDR1 MDHEN, CDR2 SYDVKM. Trimming cost V 7 bases and J 4 bases; bases outside gene matches: 6. CDR3 coding DNA: TGTGCCAGCAAGCGGGAGACTCGGTACGAGCAGTACTTC. Residues: CASKRETRYEQYF. Using reference TRBV28 and TRBJ2-7 for the parts outside the CDR3, the full variable domain is DVKVTQSSRYLVKRTGEKVFLECVQDMDHENMFWYRQDPGLGLRLIYFSYDVKMKEKGDIPEGYSVSREKKERFSLILESASTNQTSMYLCASKRETRYEQYFGPGTRLTVT.

This clonotype has ten or more counts. J is TRBJ1-5 and V is TRBV7-2; D remains ambiguous. There are 14 residues in the CDR3. V was clipped by 2 bases and J by 3 bases, with 8 bases between them. CDR1 is SGHTA, CDR2 FQGNSA, per germline. CDR3 sequence (DNA): TGTGCCAGCAGCTTACCACAGATCAATCAGCCCCAGCATTTT. Encoded protein: CASSLPQINQPQHF. The whole variable domain, remainder taken from reference TRBV7-2 and TRBJ1-5, is GAGVSQSPSNKVTEKGKDVELRCDPISGHTALYWYRQSLGQGLEFLIYFQGNSAPDKSGLPSDRFSAERTGGSVSTLTIQRTQQEDSAVYLCASSLPQINQPQHFGDGTRLSIL.

This clonotype appeared many times. The chain links TRBV20-1 to TRBJ2-1; TRBD2 agrees at 9 bases. The V gene end was trimmed by 5 bases and the J gene end by 7 bases; junction bases not matched to a gene: 18. The CDR3 sequence is 17 residues long. Looked up from germline, CDR1 is DFQATT and CDR2 is SNEGSKA (reference sequence). CDR3 amino acids: CSADLSGSSANKNEQFF. The CDR3 DNA reads as TGCAGTGCTGACCTTAGCGGGAGCAGTGCTAACAAAAATGAGCAGTTCTTC.

Of note for this clonotype: A much larger clone lies a single base off, so this may be a read error. V is TRBV24-1 and J is TRBJ2-1; 9 positions agree with TRBD1. Germline V gene lookup returns CDR1 KGHDR and CDR2 SFDVKD. The V segment lost 2 bases and the J segment 2 bases; nucleotides outside the gene matches: 3. The CDR3 loop spans 16 amino acids. The chain's CDR3 is CATSDSGQGTYNEQFF. The CDR3 coding sequence is TGTGCCACCAGTGATTCAGGACAGGGGACCTACAATGAGCAGTTCTTC.

Ten or more counts support this clonotype. The CDR3 sequence: CAWSVGGRDADTQYF. CDR3 coding DNA: TGTGCCTGGAGTGTGGGCGGGAGAGACGCAGATACGCAGTATTTT. V gene TRBV30 combines with J gene TRBJ2-3, with 7 positions matching TRBD2. J lost 4 bases, V lost 0 bases, and 7 bases had no gene match. The CDR3 contains 15 residues. The germline V gene encodes CDR1 GTSNPN and CDR2 SVGIG (reference sequence).

Many counts were recorded for this clonotype. The chain carries TRBV24-1 and TRBJ2-3, with 11 bases matching TRBD2. The length of the CDR3 is 17 residues. The germline V gene encodes CDR1 KGHDR and CDR2 SFDVKD. After removal of 5 bases from V and 2 bases from J, the junction contained 8 bases not matched to a gene. This chain's CDR3 is CATSGRTSGRTTDTQYF. In DNA, the CDR3 is TGTGCCACCAGTGGGCGGACTAGCGGGCGTACCACAGATACGCAGTATTTT.

Remarks on this clonotype: This may stem from a read error, because a much larger clone lies one nucleotide away. The chain links TRBV12-3 or TRBV12-4 to TRBJ2-7; D is possibly TRBD2 (5 bases). The ends were cut back, 6 bases at V and 0 bases at J, with 12 bases in the middle. This CDR3 is 14 amino acids long. The CDR3 reads CASRRTLSSYEQYF. CDR3 bases: TGTGCCAGCAGGAGGACTCTCAGCTCCTACGAGCAGTACTTC.

This clonotype was recorded many times. V is TRBV7-8 and J is TRBJ2-3; 12 nucleotides agree with TRBD1. The CDR3 spans 18 residues. J was trimmed by 1 base and V by 5 bases; bases with no gene match: 10. Looked up from germline, CDR1 is SGHVS and CDR2 is FQNEAQ. CDR3 coding DNA: TGTGCCAGCAGCCGACGGGACAGGGGGCTTATTGGCACAGATACGCAGTATTTT. Translation: CASSRRDRGLIGTDTQYF.